The T cell receptor (beta chain) described here comes from a study of blood T cell repertoires in COVID-19. TCRdb keeps only in-frame clones here, not all; method: immunoSEQ multiplex PCR. Of 150,000 or so clones in the sample, 60% to 85% were seen once. The CDR3 is 17 amino acids. With 4 bases clipped from V and 1 base from J, the junction kept 13 bases outside the gene matches. Germline V CDR1 and CDR2: SGHDT, YYEEEE. The clonotype comes from a woman over 75 with active or convalescent COVID-19. Material: peripheral blood. This chain joins TRBV5-6 and TRBJ1-2; the match to TRBD1 covers 7 bases. For the CDR3, the DNA is TGTGCCAGCAGCAGCGGACAGGCCCGGCTGGGTAACTATGGCTACACCTTC. Protein: CASSSGQARLGNYGYTF.